A selection of T cell receptor beta chains follows, all from one sample in a study of T cells in Graves' hyperthyroidism and ophthalmopathy. TCRdb ran MiXCR on the multiplex PCR reads and lists one entry per CDR3 protein. The top ten hold roughly 13% of the sample, which has some 560,000 distinct CDR3 sequences, about 14% seen once. Sequencing was carried out using blood. The origin of the receptors is a middle-aged woman with Graves' hyperthyroidism. CDR3s include the opening cysteine and the closing phenylalanine or tryptophan. The order of the fields is V gene, J gene, D gene, CDR3 length, clone size, CDR3 DNA, CDR3 protein. The D gene is left open where the match is weak. Expanded clones are given a class, and other clones once, few, many or no size at all.

v_call: TRBV20-1
j_call: TRBJ2-7
d_call: TRBD2
cdr3_length: 15
clone_size: many
cdr3_nt: TGCAGTGCTAGGCCCTTAGCGGGAACCACCTACGAGCAGTACTTC
cdr3_aa: CSARPLAGTTYEQYF

v_call: TRBV24-1
j_call: TRBJ2-1
d_call: TRBD2
cdr3_length: 16
clone_size: few
cdr3_nt: TGTGCCACCAGTGATTTGGGGGGAGGGCTTATATATGAGCAGTTCTTC
cdr3_aa: CATSDLGGGLIYEQFF

v_call: TRBV3-1
j_call: TRBJ1-2
d_call: .
cdr3_length: 15
clone_size: many
cdr3_nt: TGTGCCAGCAGCCAGGGGGGGGCGCTGGGGTATGGCTACACCTTC
cdr3_aa: CASSQGGALGYGYTF

v_call: TRBV9
j_call: TRBJ2-2
d_call: TRBD2
cdr3_length: 14
clone_size: .
cdr3_nt: TGTGCCAGCAGCGTAGGCGGGAGCGCCGGGGAGCTGTTTTTT
cdr3_aa: CASSVGGSAGELFF

v_call: TRBV5-1
j_call: TRBJ2-1
d_call: TRBD2
cdr3_length: 20
clone_size: .
cdr3_nt: TGCGCCAGCAGCTTGGGGGGGTTTACTAGCGGGAGGGCCCTTCGGAATAAGCAGTTCTTC
cdr3_aa: CASSLGGFTSGRALRNKQFF

v_call: TRBV10-3
j_call: TRBJ1-1
d_call: TRBD1
cdr3_length: 15
clone_size: .
cdr3_nt: TGTGCCATCAGAGACTCAGGGGGCGGCGGCACTGAAGCTTTCTTT
cdr3_aa: CAIRDSGGGGTEAFF

v_call: TRBV18
j_call: TRBJ1-1
d_call: .
cdr3_length: 13
clone_size: many
cdr3_nt: TGTGCCAGCTCACCTCAGGGAGGCACTGAAGCTTTCTTT
cdr3_aa: CASSPQGGTEAFF

v_call: TRBV18
j_call: TRBJ1-1
d_call: .
cdr3_length: 14
clone_size: many
cdr3_nt: TGTGCCAGCTCACCACCGGGTCGGAGTACGGAAGCTTTCTTT
cdr3_aa: CASSPPGRSTEAFF

v_call: TRBV2
j_call: TRBJ1-2
d_call: .
cdr3_length: 14
clone_size: many
cdr3_nt: TGTGCCAGCAGTGATGGAAATCTTAACTATGGCTACACCTTC
cdr3_aa: CASSDGNLNYGYTF

v_call: TRBV30
j_call: TRBJ1-1
d_call: .
cdr3_length: 12
clone_size: many
cdr3_nt: TGTGCCTGGAGTGTGGGTAACGCTGAAGCTTTCTTT
cdr3_aa: CAWSVGNAEAFF

v_call: TRBV19
j_call: TRBJ1-5
d_call: TRBD1
cdr3_length: 16
clone_size: .
cdr3_nt: TGTGCCAGTAGTGTGACAGGGGAGATGAGCAATCAGCCCCAGCATTTT
cdr3_aa: CASSVTGEMSNQPQHF

v_call: TRBV30
j_call: TRBJ2-1
d_call: .
cdr3_length: 15
clone_size: many
cdr3_nt: TGTGCCTGGAGGGCCCCATCGAAATCCTACAATGAGCAGTTCTTC
cdr3_aa: CAWRAPSKSYNEQFF

v_call: TRBV10-1
j_call: TRBJ1-2
d_call: TRBD1
cdr3_length: 14
clone_size: .
cdr3_nt: TGCGCCAGCAGTGGACAGGGGCAACTCTATGGCTACACCTTC
cdr3_aa: CASSGQGQLYGYTF

v_call: TRBV13
j_call: TRBJ1-2
d_call: .
cdr3_length: 13
clone_size: many
cdr3_nt: TGTGCCAGCAGCTCTACCGGATCAGCCGGCTACACCTTC
cdr3_aa: CASSSTGSAGYTF

v_call: TRBV20-1
j_call: TRBJ2-1
d_call: TRBD2
cdr3_length: 14
clone_size: many
cdr3_nt: TGCAGTGCTGGGGGACTAGCGGGAGTAGGTGAGCAGTTCTTC
cdr3_aa: CSAGGLAGVGEQFF

v_call: TRBV10-2
j_call: TRBJ2-1
d_call: TRBD2
cdr3_length: 14
clone_size: .
cdr3_nt: TGCGCCAGCAGTGGTAGCGGGGCCGGCGGTGAGCAGTTCTTC
cdr3_aa: CASSGSGAGGEQFF

v_call: TRBV20-1
j_call: TRBJ2-7
d_call: .
cdr3_length: 13
clone_size: few
cdr3_nt: TGCAGTGCTAGATTCACCATTACCTACGAGCAGTACTTC
cdr3_aa: CSARFTITYEQYF

v_call: TRBV6-4
j_call: TRBJ1-5
d_call: .
cdr3_length: 13
clone_size: few
cdr3_nt: TGTGCCAGCAGTAGGGGCATCGGGGAGCCCCAGCATTTT
cdr3_aa: CASSRGIGEPQHF

v_call: TRBV27
j_call: TRBJ2-7
d_call: TRBD2
cdr3_length: 14
clone_size: many
cdr3_nt: TGTGCCAGCAGTTTGGGACTAGCGGGGACCGAGCAGTACTTC
cdr3_aa: CASSLGLAGTEQYF

v_call: TRBV6-1
j_call: TRBJ1-3
d_call: .
cdr3_length: 16
clone_size: many
cdr3_nt: TGTGCCAGCAGTTGGACTTCAAGGGCCTCTGGAAACACCATATATTTT
cdr3_aa: CASSWTSRASGNTIYF

v_call: TRBV5-5
j_call: TRBJ1-4
d_call: .
cdr3_length: 13
clone_size: few
cdr3_nt: TGTGCCAGCAGCTTTTCCGACAAAGAAAAACTGTTTTTT
cdr3_aa: CASSFSDKEKLFF

v_call: TRBV24-1
j_call: TRBJ2-2
d_call: TRBD2
cdr3_length: 16
clone_size: few
cdr3_nt: TGTGCCTCCGCTCGTAGCGGGAGCGCGAACACCGGGGAGCTGTTTTTT
cdr3_aa: CASARSGSANTGELFF

v_call: TRBV18
j_call: TRBJ2-1
d_call: TRBD2
cdr3_length: 16
clone_size: many
cdr3_nt: TGTGCCAGCTCACCGGGCGGGAGGGCCTTTTACAATGAGCAGTTCTTC
cdr3_aa: CASSPGGRAFYNEQFF

v_call: TRBV7-9
j_call: TRBJ1-6
d_call: TRBD1
cdr3_length: 15
clone_size: few
cdr3_nt: TGTGCCAGCAGCGGTCGGACAGGGGGCGCATCACCCCTCCACTTT
cdr3_aa: CASSGRTGGASPLHF

v_call: TRBV7-9
j_call: TRBJ2-7
d_call: .
cdr3_length: 16
clone_size: many
cdr3_nt: TGTGCCAGCAGCCTAGGTGGGCAGGGCTTTCCCTACGAGCAGTACTTC
cdr3_aa: CASSLGGQGFPYEQYF

v_call: TRBV7-9
j_call: TRBJ2-7
d_call: TRBD1
cdr3_length: 15
clone_size: .
cdr3_nt: TGTGCCAGCAGCGCTACAGACAGGGGGACCTACGAGCAGTACTTC
cdr3_aa: CASSATDRGTYEQYF

v_call: TRBV10-1
j_call: TRBJ2-4
d_call: .
cdr3_length: 13
clone_size: .
cdr3_nt: TGCGCCAGCAGTGAGGGGTCCAAAAACATTCAGTACTTC
cdr3_aa: CASSEGSKNIQYF

v_call: TRBV20-1
j_call: TRBJ1-2
d_call: .
cdr3_length: 11
clone_size: few
cdr3_nt: TGCAGTGCTCGCTGGGACTATGGCTACACCTTC
cdr3_aa: CSARWDYGYTF

v_call: TRBV12-3/TRBV12-4
j_call: TRBJ2-7
d_call: TRBD2
cdr3_length: 16
clone_size: many
cdr3_nt: TGTGCCAGCAGTTTACCCTTAGCGGGAGAGTTCTACGAGCAGTACTTC
cdr3_aa: CASSLPLAGEFYEQYF

v_call: TRBV4-2
j_call: TRBJ2-3
d_call: TRBD2
cdr3_length: 21
clone_size: few
cdr3_nt: TGTGCCAGCAGCCAAGATTACGAGGGCGGGAGGTATTTGGGTAGCACAGATACGCAGTATTTT
cdr3_aa: CASSQDYEGGRYLGSTDTQYF

v_call: TRBV28
j_call: TRBJ1-5
d_call: .
cdr3_length: 17
clone_size: many
cdr3_nt: TGTGCCAGCAGATCACCCTTAGGGGGAACCAACACTCAGCCCCAGCATTTT
cdr3_aa: CASRSPLGGTNTQPQHF

v_call: TRBV6-5
j_call: TRBJ2-7
d_call: .
cdr3_length: 13
clone_size: once
cdr3_nt: TGTGCCAGCAGTTACACAGGGGGAGGGGAGCAGTACTTC
cdr3_aa: CASSYTGGGEQYF

v_call: TRBV7-2
j_call: TRBJ2-1
d_call: TRBD2
cdr3_length: 14
clone_size: many
cdr3_nt: TGTGCCAGCAGCGCCCAGACTAGCGGGAGGACTCAGTTCTTC
cdr3_aa: CASSAQTSGRTQFF

v_call: TRBV5-1
j_call: TRBJ2-1
d_call: TRBD2
cdr3_length: 16
clone_size: many
cdr3_nt: TGCGCCAGCAGCCCGGGGACTAGCGGGCTCTACAATGAGCAGTTCTTC
cdr3_aa: CASSPGTSGLYNEQFF

v_call: TRBV7-9
j_call: TRBJ1-2
d_call: .
cdr3_length: 13
clone_size: few
cdr3_nt: TGTGCCAGCAGCTTTAACAGGGACTATGGCTACACCTTC
cdr3_aa: CASSFNRDYGYTF

v_call: TRBV20-1
j_call: TRBJ2-5
d_call: TRBD1
cdr3_length: 15
clone_size: .
cdr3_nt: TGCAGTGCTCACCCGGGACAGGGCAGGCGAGAGACCCAGTACTTC
cdr3_aa: CSAHPGQGRRETQYF

v_call: TRBV27
j_call: TRBJ1-2
d_call: .
cdr3_length: 12
clone_size: many
cdr3_nt: TGTGCCAGCAGTCCCCAGGGTGGCGGCTACACCTTC
cdr3_aa: CASSPQGGGYTF

v_call: TRBV7-9
j_call: TRBJ2-3
d_call: TRBD2
cdr3_length: 18
clone_size: many
cdr3_nt: TGTGCCAGCAGCATGGGACTAGCGGGAGAAGGAGGCACAGATACGCAGTATTTT
cdr3_aa: CASSMGLAGEGGTDTQYF

v_call: TRBV28
j_call: TRBJ1-5
d_call: .
cdr3_length: 14
clone_size: many
cdr3_nt: TGTGCCAGCAGTCTGACCCAATCGAATCAGCCCCAGCATTTT
cdr3_aa: CASSLTQSNQPQHF

v_call: TRBV3-1
j_call: TRBJ1-1
d_call: .
cdr3_length: 13
clone_size: many
cdr3_nt: TGTGCCAGCGCAGGGACGGTGAACACTGAAGCTTTCTTT
cdr3_aa: CASAGTVNTEAFF

v_call: TRBV25-1
j_call: TRBJ2-5
d_call: .
cdr3_length: 15
clone_size: .
cdr3_nt: TGTGCCAGCAGTGATATGGGCAGCTACCAAGAGACCCAGTACTTC
cdr3_aa: CASSDMGSYQETQYF

v_call: TRBV2
j_call: TRBJ2-7
d_call: .
cdr3_length: 13
clone_size: many
cdr3_nt: TGTGCCAGCACCCCTCTGGGAGGGACAGAGCAGTACTTC
cdr3_aa: CASTPLGGTEQYF

v_call: TRBV11-2
j_call: TRBJ2-5
d_call: .
cdr3_length: 12
clone_size: few
cdr3_nt: TGTGCCAGCAGCTTATTGGGGGAGACCCGGTACTTC
cdr3_aa: CASSLLGETRYF

v_call: TRBV10-3
j_call: TRBJ2-3
d_call: TRBD2
cdr3_length: 19
clone_size: many
cdr3_nt: TGTGCCATTTCACTGACCAAATCGGGACTAGCGGGACTCACAGATACGCAGTATTTT
cdr3_aa: CAISLTKSGLAGLTDTQYF

v_call: TRBV6-2/TRBV6-3
j_call: TRBJ2-1
d_call: .
cdr3_length: 13
clone_size: few
cdr3_nt: TGTGCCAGCAGGAGGACAGCCAACAATGAGCAGTTCTTC
cdr3_aa: CASRRTANNEQFF

v_call: TRBV5-1
j_call: TRBJ2-1
d_call: .
cdr3_length: 15
clone_size: many
cdr3_nt: TGCGCCAGCAGCTTCTCGACACCTACCTACAATGAGCAGTTCTTC
cdr3_aa: CASSFSTPTYNEQFF

v_call: TRBV20-1
j_call: TRBJ2-1
d_call: TRBD2
cdr3_length: 15
clone_size: .
cdr3_nt: TGCAGTGCTAGTTCTAGCGGGAACTCCTACAATGAGCAGTTCTTC
cdr3_aa: CSASSSGNSYNEQFF

v_call: TRBV29-1
j_call: TRBJ2-1
d_call: TRBD1
cdr3_length: 17
clone_size: many
cdr3_nt: TGCAGCGTTCTAACTTACCCGACAGGGGGAAGGGGCAATGAGCAGTTCTTC
cdr3_aa: CSVLTYPTGGRGNEQFF

v_call: TRBV28
j_call: TRBJ2-2
d_call: TRBD2
cdr3_length: 21
clone_size: .
cdr3_nt: TGTGCCAGCAGTTTAATATGGCCCCTGACTAGCGGGGATACGAACACCGGGGAGCTGTTTTTT
cdr3_aa: CASSLIWPLTSGDTNTGELFF

v_call: TRBV19
j_call: TRBJ2-1
d_call: .
cdr3_length: 13
clone_size: .
cdr3_nt: TGTGCCAGTAGTATAGACCCATACAATGAGCAGTTCTTC
cdr3_aa: CASSIDPYNEQFF

v_call: TRBV7-9
j_call: TRBJ2-5
d_call: TRBD2
cdr3_length: 18
clone_size: few
cdr3_nt: TGTGCCAGCAGCCCCCCGTCGGCGGGAGGGCCGGTCCAAGAGACCCAGTACTTC
cdr3_aa: CASSPPSAGGPVQETQYF

v_call: TRBV7-2
j_call: TRBJ1-6
d_call: TRBD1
cdr3_length: 14
clone_size: many
cdr3_nt: TGTGCCAGCAGCCCCGGGACAGAAAATTCACCCCTCCACTTT
cdr3_aa: CASSPGTENSPLHF

v_call: TRBV7-2
j_call: TRBJ2-7
d_call: TRBD1
cdr3_length: 17
clone_size: many
cdr3_nt: TGTGCCAGCAGCCTATGGACAGGGGCGCCGAACCTCTACGAGCAGTACTTC
cdr3_aa: CASSLWTGAPNLYEQYF